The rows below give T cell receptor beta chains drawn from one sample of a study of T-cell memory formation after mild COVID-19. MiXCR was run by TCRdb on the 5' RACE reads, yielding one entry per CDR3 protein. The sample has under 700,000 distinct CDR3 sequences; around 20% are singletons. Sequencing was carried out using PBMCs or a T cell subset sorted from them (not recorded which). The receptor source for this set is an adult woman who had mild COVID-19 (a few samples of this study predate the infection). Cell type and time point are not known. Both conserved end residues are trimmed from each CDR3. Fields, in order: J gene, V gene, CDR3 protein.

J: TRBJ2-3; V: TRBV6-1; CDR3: ASSEDRAYTQY
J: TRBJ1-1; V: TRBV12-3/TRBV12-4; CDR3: ASTLDVSANTEAF
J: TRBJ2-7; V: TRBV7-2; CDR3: ASSSGSLASSYEQY
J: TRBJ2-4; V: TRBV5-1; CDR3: ASSLKGSIQY
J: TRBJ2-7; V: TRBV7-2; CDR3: ASSLVLGLGVEQY
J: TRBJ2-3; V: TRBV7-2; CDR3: ASSARGGLTDTQY
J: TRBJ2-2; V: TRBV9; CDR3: ASSPQGGGIGELF
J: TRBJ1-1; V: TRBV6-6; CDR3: ASSYDRMNTEAF
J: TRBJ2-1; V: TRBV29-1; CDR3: SVLKRGTPHNEQF
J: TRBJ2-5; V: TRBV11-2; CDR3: ASSSLGGETQY
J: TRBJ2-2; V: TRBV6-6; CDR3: ASKDGTSSSGELF
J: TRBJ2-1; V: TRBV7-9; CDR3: ASSSVAGGLNEQF
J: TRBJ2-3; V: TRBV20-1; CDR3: SAKWGTFRTDTQY
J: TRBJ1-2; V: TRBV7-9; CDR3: ASSLGHRDGYT